The source of this T cell receptor beta chain is a study of identical twins. From the 5' RACE reads, TCRdb called clonotypes with MiXCR, one entry per CDR3 protein. In the table there are about 340,000 distinct CDR3 sequences, around an eighth of which are singletons. These data are also associated with another study on yellow fever vaccine responses in identical twins.

This sequence was found in a woman under 30 in good health. The sample consisted of CD8+ T cells sorted from blood.

Here the CDR3 reads CASSSQLYNEQFF. The CDR3 DNA follows: TGTGCCAGCAGTTCACAACTTTACAATGAGCAGTTCTTC. The chain links TRBV12-3 or TRBV12-4 to TRBJ2-1; D unclear. CDR3 length: 13 amino acids. Trimming pared 4 bases from V and 4 bases from J, leaving 8 bases between.